This T cell receptor beta chain was obtained from a study of blood T cells in healthy people across ages. The study's findings and limits: Fewer expanded clones and more diversity marked long-lived versus aged donors. Correlation between TCR beta diversity and naive T cell percentage was strong.

Primers used in a second PCR of about 7 to 12 cycles were a sample-barcoded 5' primer and a J-beta primer mix. TCRdb analysed the 5' RACE reads with MiXCR anew, one entry per CDR3 protein. The sample contains 850,000 to 1,300,000 distinct CDR3 sequences, more than 40% of which appear only once. Peripheral blood from each donor was collected in a volume of roughly 9.2 milliliters. Every sample had a minimum of 6 million PBMCs isolated. V shed 6 bases and J shed 4 bases, with 13 bases lying between them. This CDR3 region has 13 residues. Germline lookup yields CDR1 MNHEY and CDR2 SVGAGI. A note on this clonotype: Its antigen is still unknown.

The source of this sequence is a woman aged 60-75 years in good health. The chain carries TRBV6-5 and TRBJ2-7; no clear D. The specimen was blood. In nucleotides, the CDR3 is TGTGCCAGCAGACTGAGAGAGGAATACGAGCAGTACTTC. It translates to CASRLREEYEQYF.